This TCR beta chain was observed in a study of monozygotic twins with inflammatory bowel disease. Study findings and constraints: None of the different T cell subtypes could be distinguished from one another.

From around 3.5 ug of total RNA, each TCR library was prepared. Using the 5' RACE reads, TCRdb records one entry per CDR3 protein without DNA. The listing contains 300,000 to 400,000 distinct CDR3 sequences. The CDR3 covers 13 residues. Germline V gene sequence: CDR1 SGHNT, CDR2 YYREEE (reference sequence). As for this clonotype: The antigen is unknown.

The receptor was isolated from a human donor with ulcerative colitis or Crohn's disease, or a healthy co-twin of an affected twin (not recorded which). Specimen: blood. V and J are TRBV5-4 and TRBJ2-7. CDR3 amino acids: CASSFPESWEQYF. The full variable domain, with the rest looked up from reference TRBV5-4 and TRBJ2-7, is ETGVTQSPTHLIKTRGQQVTLRCSSQSGHNTVSWYQQALGQGPQFIFQYYREEENGRGNFPPRFSGLQFPNYSSELNVNALELDDSALYLCASSFPESWEQYFGPGTRLTVT.